This T cell receptor beta chain was sequenced for a study of cytotoxic CD8 clonotypes in ibrutinib-treated CLL. Study as a whole: Response samples were drawn at a median of about eleven months of treatment, range 6 to 36. Mean per-sample yields comprised 255,043 productive templates and tens of thousands of productive rearrangements. Study-wide findings and caveats: Relative to age-matched healthy donors, clonality at baseline was higher, and it tracked circulating CD8+ T-cell counts.

Of note for this clone: Its specificity is not known.

Investigators sourced approximately 1.8 micrograms of genomic DNA from cryopreserved PBMCs for TCR beta libraries. TCRdb's copy holds only in-frame clones and misses some; the assay was immunoSEQ multiplex PCR. This table holds 150,000 to 200,000 clones, about 88% found once. The CDR3 sequence is 13 residues long. Germline CDR1 reads LNHDA; CDR2 reads SQIVND (reference sequence). Trimming took 8 bases from V and 5 from J; bases not matched to a gene: 7. This receptor was identified in a human donor with chronic lymphocytic leukemia. The chain has TRBV19 and TRBJ2-7; TRBD2 agrees at 9 bases. The sequenced sample was PBMCs, obtained at disease progression, from a patient treated with ibrutinib. The CDR3 DNA sequence: TGTGCCAGTTGTAGCGGGAGACAAGACGAGCAGTACTTC. Protein: CASCSGRQDEQYF.